This T cell receptor (beta chain) was sequenced during a study of cytomegalovirus exposure and HLA in healthy donors. Primers: 60 Vbeta forward and 13 Jbeta reverse. Using immunoSEQ multiplex PCR, the repertoire was profiled, and TCRdb retains in-frame clones only, with some absent. The repertoire holds 200,000 to 250,000 clones, more than 75% seen once, with over 1% in the top ten. The germline V gene has CDR1 LGHNA and CDR2 YSLEER. The CDR3 covers 14 residues. J was trimmed by 7 bases and V by 4 bases; bases with no gene match: 8. This sequence was found in a human donor in good health. The material sequenced was PBMCs. The chain links TRBV4-3 to TRBJ1-1; TRBD1 aligns across 8 bases. The DNA of the CDR3 is TGCGCCAGCAGCCCAGGACAGGGTAGAATTGAAGCTTTCTTT. Its protein product is CASSPGQGRIEAFF.